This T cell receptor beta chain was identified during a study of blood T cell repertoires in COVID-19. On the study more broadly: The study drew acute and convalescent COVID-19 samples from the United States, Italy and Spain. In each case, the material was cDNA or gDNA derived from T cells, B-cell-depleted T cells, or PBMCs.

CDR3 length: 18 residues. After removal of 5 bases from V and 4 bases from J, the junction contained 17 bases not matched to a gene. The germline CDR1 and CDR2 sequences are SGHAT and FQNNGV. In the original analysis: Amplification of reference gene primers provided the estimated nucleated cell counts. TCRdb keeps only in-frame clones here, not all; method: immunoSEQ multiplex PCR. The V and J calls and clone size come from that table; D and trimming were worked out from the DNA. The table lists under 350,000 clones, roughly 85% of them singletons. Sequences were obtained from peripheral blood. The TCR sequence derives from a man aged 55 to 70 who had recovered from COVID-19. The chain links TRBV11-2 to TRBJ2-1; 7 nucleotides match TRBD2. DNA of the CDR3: TGTGCCAGCAGCCTTGGACTAGGACGGATCCCAGTATACAATGAGCAGTTCTTC. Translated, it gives CASSLGLGRIPVYNEQFF.